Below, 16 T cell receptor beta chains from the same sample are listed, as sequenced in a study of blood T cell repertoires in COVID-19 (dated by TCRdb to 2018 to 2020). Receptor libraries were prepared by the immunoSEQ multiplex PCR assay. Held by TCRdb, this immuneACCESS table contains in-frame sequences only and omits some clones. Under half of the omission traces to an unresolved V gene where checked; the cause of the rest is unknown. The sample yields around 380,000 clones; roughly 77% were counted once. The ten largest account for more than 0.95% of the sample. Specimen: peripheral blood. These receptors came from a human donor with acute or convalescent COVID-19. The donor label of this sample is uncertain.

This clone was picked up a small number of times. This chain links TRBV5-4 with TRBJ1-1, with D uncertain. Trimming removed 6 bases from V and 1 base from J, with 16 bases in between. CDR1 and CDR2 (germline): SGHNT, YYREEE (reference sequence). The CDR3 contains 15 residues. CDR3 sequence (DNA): TGTGCCAGCAACTTCCCGGGAGGCAAGAACACTGAAGCTTTCTTT. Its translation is CASNFPGGKNTEAFF.

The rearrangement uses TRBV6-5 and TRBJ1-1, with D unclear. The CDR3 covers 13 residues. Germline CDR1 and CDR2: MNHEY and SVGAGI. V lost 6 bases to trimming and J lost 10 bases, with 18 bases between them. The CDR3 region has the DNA TGTGCCAGCAGGGGAGAGTCGGTATTGGGAGCTTTCTTT. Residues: CASRGESVLGAFF.

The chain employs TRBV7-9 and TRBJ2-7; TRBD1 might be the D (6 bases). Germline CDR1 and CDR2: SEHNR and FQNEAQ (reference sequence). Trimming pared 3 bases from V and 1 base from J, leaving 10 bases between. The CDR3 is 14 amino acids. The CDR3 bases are TGTGCCAGCAGCTTGTCGACAGGATCCTACGAGCAGTACTTC. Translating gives CASSLSTGSYEQYF.

CDR3 protein: CASSDLTAAQPQHF. The CDR3 DNA follows: TGTGCCAGCAGTGACCTAACAGCAGCCCAGCCCCAGCATTTT. This rearrangement joins TRBV6-1 to TRBJ1-5; no firm D call. CDR3 length: 14 amino acids. From germline, CDR1 is MNHNS and CDR2 SASEGT. V lost 3 bases to trimming and J lost 7 bases, with 13 bases between them.

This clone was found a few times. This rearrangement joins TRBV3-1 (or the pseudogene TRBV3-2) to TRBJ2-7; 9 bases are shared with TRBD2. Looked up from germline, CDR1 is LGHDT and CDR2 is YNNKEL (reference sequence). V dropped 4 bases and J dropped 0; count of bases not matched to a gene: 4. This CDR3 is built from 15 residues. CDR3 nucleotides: TGTGCCAGCAGCCTGCGTAGCGGGAGCTCCTACGAGCAGTACTTC. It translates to CASSLRSGSSYEQYF.

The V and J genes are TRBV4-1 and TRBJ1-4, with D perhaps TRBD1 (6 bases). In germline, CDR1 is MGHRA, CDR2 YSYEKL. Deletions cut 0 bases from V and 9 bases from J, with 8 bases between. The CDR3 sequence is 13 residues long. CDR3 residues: CASSQDQGKKLFF. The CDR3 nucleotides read TGCGCCAGCAGCCAAGATCAGGGGAAAAAACTGTTTTTT.

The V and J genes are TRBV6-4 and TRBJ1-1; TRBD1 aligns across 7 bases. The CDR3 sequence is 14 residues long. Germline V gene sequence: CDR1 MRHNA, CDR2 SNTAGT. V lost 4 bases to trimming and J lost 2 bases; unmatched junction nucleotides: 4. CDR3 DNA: TGTGCCAGCAGTGCGGACAGGTTTAACACTGAAGCTTTCTTT. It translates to CASSADRFNTEAFF.

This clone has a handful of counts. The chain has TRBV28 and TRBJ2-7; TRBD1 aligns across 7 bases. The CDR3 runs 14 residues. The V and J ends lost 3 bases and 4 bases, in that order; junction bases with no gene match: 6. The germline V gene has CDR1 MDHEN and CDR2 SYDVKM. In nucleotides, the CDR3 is TGTGCCAGCAGTTTGAGGGGGCGTCGGTACGAGCAGTACTTC. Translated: CASSLRGRRYEQYF.

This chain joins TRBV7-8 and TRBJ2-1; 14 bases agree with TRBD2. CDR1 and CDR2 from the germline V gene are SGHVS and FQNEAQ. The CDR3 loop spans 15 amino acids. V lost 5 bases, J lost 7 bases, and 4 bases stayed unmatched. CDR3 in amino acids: CASSLGTSGSNEQFF. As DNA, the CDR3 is TGTGCCAGCAGCCTCGGGACTAGCGGGAGTAATGAGCAGTTCTTC.

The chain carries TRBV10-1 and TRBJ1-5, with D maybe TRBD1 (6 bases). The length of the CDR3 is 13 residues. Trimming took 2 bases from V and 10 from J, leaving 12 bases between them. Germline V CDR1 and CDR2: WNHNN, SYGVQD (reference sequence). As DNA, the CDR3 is TGCGCCAGCAGTGAGGGCAGGGGCTATCCCCAGCATTTT. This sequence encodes CASSEGRGYPQHF.

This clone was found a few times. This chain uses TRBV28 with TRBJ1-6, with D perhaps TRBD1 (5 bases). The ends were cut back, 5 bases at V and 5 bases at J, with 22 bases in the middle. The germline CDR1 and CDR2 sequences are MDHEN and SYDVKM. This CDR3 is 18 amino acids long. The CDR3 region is CASSPPGGEEVNNSPLHF. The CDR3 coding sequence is TGTGCCAGCAGTCCCCCCGGGGGGGAGGAAGTAAATAATTCACCCCTCCACTTT.

The CDR3 DNA sequence: TGTGCCAGCAGCAAACCCGCAGGCTATGGCTACACCTTC. Residues: CASSKPAGYGYTF. This chain joins TRBV21-1 and TRBJ1-2; TRBD1 is the table's D call and was not checked against the DNA. TRBV21-1 is a documented pseudogene. The CDR3 runs to 13 residues.

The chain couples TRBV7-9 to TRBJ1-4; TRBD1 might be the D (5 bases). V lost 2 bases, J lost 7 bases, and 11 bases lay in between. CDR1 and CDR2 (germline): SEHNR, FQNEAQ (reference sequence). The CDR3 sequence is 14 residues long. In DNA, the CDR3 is TGTGCCAGCAGCTTACAGGGAGGTAGTGAAAAACTGTTTTTT. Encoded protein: CASSLQGGSEKLFF.

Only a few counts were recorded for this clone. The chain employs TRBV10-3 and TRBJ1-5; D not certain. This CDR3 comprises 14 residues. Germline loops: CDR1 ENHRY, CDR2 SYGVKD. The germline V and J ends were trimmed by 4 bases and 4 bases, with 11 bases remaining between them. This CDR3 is CAISGRKENQPQHF. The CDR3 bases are TGTGCCATCAGTGGTAGAAAAGAAAATCAGCCCCAGCATTTT.

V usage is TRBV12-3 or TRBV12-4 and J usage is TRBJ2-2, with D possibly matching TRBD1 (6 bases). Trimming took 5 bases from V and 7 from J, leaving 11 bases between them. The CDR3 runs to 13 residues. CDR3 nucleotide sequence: TGTGCCAGCAGTACACAGGGTGGCGGGGAGCTGTTTTTT. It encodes CASSTQGGGELFF.

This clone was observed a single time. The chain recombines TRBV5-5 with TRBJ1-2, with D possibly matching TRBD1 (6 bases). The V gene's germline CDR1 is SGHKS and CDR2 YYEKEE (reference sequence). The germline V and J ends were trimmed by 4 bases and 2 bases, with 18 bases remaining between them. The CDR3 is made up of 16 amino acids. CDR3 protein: CASSADVNRVNYGYTF. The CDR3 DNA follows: TGTGCCAGCAGCGCTGACGTAAACAGGGTCAACTATGGCTACACCTTC. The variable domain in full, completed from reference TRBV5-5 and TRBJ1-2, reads DAGVTQSPTHLIKTRGQQVTLRCSPISGHKSVSWYQQVLGQGPQFIFQYYEKEERGRGNFPDRFSARQFPNYSSELNVNALLLGDSALYLCASSADVNRVNYGYTFGSGTRLTVV.